These 30 T cell receptor beta chains share one sample of origin, sequenced in a study of T cell repertoires in cytomegalovirus infection. TCRdb processed the reads anew with MiXCR; each CDR3 protein has one entry. The table lists fewer than 550,000 distinct CDR3 sequences, 10% to 12% of them singletons. The sequenced sample consisted of PBMCs. The source is a human donor in good health (CMV status not recorded). Some clones in this sample may be carry-over from other donors' samples.

In its sample, this clonotype was seen many times. The rearrangement joins TRBV9 to TRBJ2-1; D is unresolved. The CDR3 is 15 residues long. CDR1 SGDLS and CDR2 YYNGEE come from the germline V gene. Trimming took 4 bases from V and 4 from J, leaving 15 bases between them. The CDR3 protein is CASSRSGVRYNEQFF. The DNA for the CDR3 is TGTGCCAGCAGCAGAAGTGGGGTGCGATACAATGAGCAGTTCTTC.

The CDR3 loop is CASSFGLAGSEQYF. For the CDR3, the DNA is TGTGCCAGCAGTTTTGGGCTAGCGGGATCCGAGCAGTACTTC. The chain carries TRBV28 and TRBJ2-7; 9 nucleotides line up with TRBD2. Per germline, CDR1 MDHEN and CDR2 SYDVKM. This CDR3 has 14 residues. The V segment lost 3 bases and the J segment 6 bases; nucleotides outside the gene matches: 6.

This clonotype has at least ten counts. The chain combines TRBV19 with TRBJ1-6, with 7 bases lining up with TRBD1. The V gene's germline CDR1 is LNHDA and CDR2 SQIVND (reference sequence). V shed 5 bases, J shed 0 bases, and the junction held 10 bases outside the gene matches. This CDR3 has 18 residues. CDR3 in amino acids: CASSSKPGQSSYNSPLHF. For the CDR3, the DNA is TGTGCCAGTAGTTCTAAGCCGGGACAGAGCTCCTATAATTCACCCCTCCACTTT.

The V call is TRBV20-1, the J call TRBJ2-5; 13 bases map to TRBD2. J was trimmed by 5 bases and V by 0 bases; bases with no gene match: 9. The CDR3 runs to 17 residues. Looked up from germline, CDR1 is DFQATT and CDR2 is SNEGSKA (reference sequence). The CDR3 is CSARDPKTSGGTETQYF. CDR3 bases: TGCAGTGCTAGAGACCCTAAGACTAGCGGGGGGACCGAGACCCAGTACTTC.

The chain carries TRBV20-1 and TRBJ2-7; 7 bases match TRBD2. The germline CDR1 and CDR2 sequences are DFQATT and SNEGSKA (reference sequence). The CDR3 consists of 13 residues. J was trimmed by 3 bases and V by 1 base; bases with no gene match: 3. The CDR3 nucleotides are TGCAGTGCTAGAGTTCGCGGGAGCTACGAGCAGTACTTC. Its translation is CSARVRGSYEQYF.

This clonotype was observed a few times. The chain has TRBV5-1 and TRBJ2-3, with 8 bases aligning to TRBD1. The CDR3 is 14 residues long. Trimming took 3 bases from V and 6 from J; bases not matched to a gene: 6. The germline V gene encodes CDR1 SGHRS and CDR2 YFSETQ. The CDR3 DNA follows: TGCGCCAGCAGCTGGGGACAGGCCTGGGATACGCAGTATTTT. Its protein product is CASSWGQAWDTQYF.

The rearrangement uses TRBV19 and TRBJ2-7; D remains unclear. Trimming removed 3 bases at V and 2 bases at J, with 8 bases between. The germline CDR1 and CDR2 sequences are LNHDA and SQIVND (reference sequence). This CDR3 comprises 13 residues. In DNA, the CDR3 is TGTGCCAGTAGTATTCGTCTAGCCTACGAGCAGTACTTC. Protein: CASSIRLAYEQYF. Variable domain in full (rest from reference TRBV19 and TRBJ2-7): DGGITQSPKYLFRKEGQNVTLSCEQNLNHDAMYWYRQDPGQGLRLIYYSQIVNDFQKGDIAEGYSVSREKKESFPLTVTSAQKNPTAFYLCASSIRLAYEQYFGPGTRLTVT.

This clonotype was found many times. The rearrangement joins TRBV11-2 to TRBJ1-5; D not resolved. Deletions cut 2 bases from V and 3 bases from J, with 11 bases between. This CDR3 is built from 15 residues. Per the germline V gene, CDR1 is SGHAT and CDR2 is FQNNGV. The CDR3 nucleotides read TGTGCCAGCAGCTTAATGGGAGGGAACAATCAGCCCCAGCATTTT. Residues: CASSLMGGNNQPQHF.

This clonotype appeared many times. The chain employs TRBV5-6 and TRBJ1-4, with D possibly matching TRBD1 (5 bases). Germline V CDR1 and CDR2: SGHDT, YYEEEE. The V and J ends lost 1 base and 7 bases respectively, with 11 bases between them. The CDR3 covers 14 residues. The CDR3 sequence is CASSLWGASEKLFF. CDR3 sequence (DNA): TGTGCCAGCAGCTTGTGGGGCGCGAGTGAAAAACTGTTTTTT.

This clonotype has at least ten counts. The chain is built from TRBV6-1 and TRBJ1-1, with D unresolved. V gave up 5 bases and J gave up 4 bases, with 20 bases separating them. CDR1 MNHNS and CDR2 SASEGT come from the germline V gene. The CDR3 contains 16 residues. CDR3 in amino acids: CASSYNRKMGSTEAFF. For the CDR3, the DNA is TGTGCCAGCAGTTATAACCGAAAAATGGGCTCCACTGAAGCTTTCTTT.

This clonotype showed up many times. The rearrangement uses TRBV12-3 or TRBV12-4 and TRBJ1-2; D gene unclear. Trimming shortened V by 3 bases and J by 4 bases, and 3 bases separated the two germline ends. CDR3 length: 11 amino acids. CDR3 protein: CASSFGYGYTF. The CDR3 DNA follows: TGTGCCAGCAGTTTTGGCTATGGCTACACCTTC.

This chain uses TRBV5-1 with TRBJ2-3; no reliable D call. The CDR3 loop spans 13 amino acids. Germline CDR1 is SGHRS and CDR2 is YFSETQ. Trimming removed 0 bases from V and 4 bases from J, with 6 bases in between. The CDR3 loop is CASSLEFPDTQYF. The DNA for the CDR3 is TGCGCCAGCAGCTTGGAATTTCCAGATACGCAGTATTTT.

This clonotype was detected a few times. The CDR3 spells CSVAVSYYRDNEQFF. The CDR3 DNA is TGCAGCGTCGCAGTCTCCTACTACCGCGACAATGAGCAGTTCTTC. V is TRBV29-1 and J is TRBJ2-1; D gene uncertain. CDR3 length: 15 residues. The V gene's germline CDR1 is SQVTM and CDR2 ANQGSEA. The V end lost 6 bases, the J end lost 5 bases, and 20 bases lay between the germline ends.

This clonotype was counted many times. This chain links TRBV7-3 with TRBJ2-2; TRBD1 matches 10 bases. V shed 8 bases, J shed 5 bases, and the junction held 2 bases outside the gene matches. The CDR3 loop spans 13 amino acids. Germline V gives CDR1 SGHTA, CDR2 FQGTGA. CDR3 nucleotide sequence: TGTGCCAGCGGACAGGGGGGAACCGGGGAGCTGTTTTTT. Translated, it gives CASGQGGTGELFF.

V and J are TRBV9 and TRBJ2-5; D ambiguous. In germline, CDR1 is SGDLS, CDR2 YYNGEE. Trimming cost V 3 bases and J 0 bases, with 6 bases left between them. This CDR3 is 13 amino acids long. The CDR3 DNA follows: TGTGCCAGCAGCGAGCAGAACCAAGAGACCCAGTACTTC. Its translation: CASSEQNQETQYF.

The V call is TRBV20-1, the J call TRBJ2-5; TRBD1 aligns across 9 bases. The length of the CDR3 is 15 residues. V trimming: 5 bases; J trimming: 5 bases; junction bases outside the gene matches: 12. In germline, CDR1 is DFQATT, CDR2 SNEGSKA (reference sequence). The CDR3 region is CSAAIQGARRETQYF. The CDR3, as DNA: TGCAGTGCTGCGATACAGGGGGCGCGGAGGGAGACCCAGTACTTC.

The chain carries TRBV4-2 and TRBJ2-1; TRBD2 matches 15 bases. The germline V gene encodes CDR1 LGHNA and CDR2 YNFKEQ. V gave up 1 base and J gave up 8 bases; unmatched junction bases: 6. The CDR3 length is 17 residues. The DNA for the CDR3 is TGTGCCAGCAGCCAAGTTGGACTAGCGGGAGGGCTTTATGAGCAGTTCTTC. Amino acids: CASSQVGLAGGLYEQFF.

V is TRBV20-1 and J is TRBJ2-5, with unresolved D. V shed 3 bases and J shed 9 bases, with 11 bases lying between them. The CDR3 runs 11 residues. Germline V lookup: CDR1 DFQATT, CDR2 SNEGSKA (reference sequence). The CDR3 bases are TGCAGTGCTAGTGGAGAGTGGGCCCAGTACTTC. It specifies CSASGEWAQYF.

This clonotype was seen repeatedly, ten times or more. The V and J genes are TRBV4-1 and TRBJ2-3; 8 bases fit TRBD1. CDR3 length equals 18 residues. Germline CDR1 and CDR2: MGHRA and YSYEKL. The J segment lost 0 bases and the V segment lost 0 bases, leaving 8 bases of the junction unmatched. CDR3 coding DNA: TGCGCCAGCAGCCAAGATGGTCGGACAGGGACTAGCACAGATACGCAGTATTTT. Encoded protein: CASSQDGRTGTSTDTQYF.

This clonotype was seen at least ten times. The CDR3 protein is CASSSDRVGQYF. CDR3 nucleotide sequence: TGTGCCAGCAGCTCCGACAGGGTGGGCCAGTACTTC. The chain employs TRBV7-2 and TRBJ2-5; TRBD1 agrees at 7 bases. Trimming cost V 4 bases and J 10 bases; bases outside gene matches: 6. There are 12 residues in the CDR3. Germline V CDR1 and CDR2: SGHTA, FQGNSA.

This clonotype was seen many times. The V and J genes are TRBV7-9 and TRBJ1-2, with D possibly TRBD1 on 6 matching bases. The germline V gene encodes CDR1 SEHNR and CDR2 FQNEAQ (reference sequence). V dropped 1 base and J dropped 0 bases, with 12 bases sitting between them. This CDR3 is built from 16 residues. The CDR3 is CASSLGGPLANYGYTF. In nucleotides, the CDR3 is TGTGCCAGCAGCTTAGGGGGGCCGTTAGCTAACTATGGCTACACCTTC. Complete variable domain (other parts from reference TRBV7-9 and TRBJ1-2): DTGVSQNPRHKITKRGQNVTFRCDPISEHNRLYWYRQTLGQGPEFLTYFQNEAQLEKSRLLSDRFSAERPKGSFSTLEIQRTEQGDSAMYLCASSLGGPLANYGYTFGSGTRLTVV.

This clonotype was seen repeatedly, ten times or more. The rearrangement uses TRBV10-3 and TRBJ2-1; 9 bases fit TRBD2. The length of the CDR3 is 15 residues. The germline CDR1 and CDR2 sequences are ENHRY and SYGVKD. The V segment lost 2 bases and the J segment 8 bases; nucleotides outside the gene matches: 7. In nucleotides, the CDR3 is TGTGCCATCAGTGAGCCCAGCGGGAGGACGGATGAGCAGTTCTTC. Its protein is CAISEPSGRTDEQFF.

As concerns this clonotype: A much larger clone lies a single base off, so this may be a read error. J is TRBJ2-1 and V is TRBV11-2; D is uncertain. The CDR3 is 14 amino acids. Germline V gene lookup returns CDR1 SGHAT and CDR2 FQNNGV. CDR3 nucleotide sequence: TGTGCCAGCAGCCCTCCGAACTCCTACAATGAGCGGTTCTTC. Protein: CASSPPNSYNERFF.

The chain combines TRBV5-1 with TRBJ2-1, with D perhaps given as TRBD1 or TRBD2 (5 bases each). Trimming removed 4 bases from V and 10 bases from J, with 18 bases in between. The CDR3 runs to 14 residues. CDR1 is SGHRS, CDR2 YFSETQ, per germline. CDR3 in DNA: TGCGCCAGCAGCCTAACCGACCGGGACGGCGAGCAGTTCTTC. Translated, it gives CASSLTDRDGEQFF.

This clonotype showed up many times. The V call is TRBV28, the J call TRBJ2-1; 8 bases map to TRBD1. The CDR3 is 16 residues long. After removal of 4 bases from V and 4 bases from J, the junction contained 9 bases not matched to a gene. Germline lookup yields CDR1 MDHEN and CDR2 SYDVKM. CDR3 in amino acids: CASSSRPGQVYNEQFF. Written as DNA, the CDR3 is TGTGCCAGCAGTTCTAGACCGGGACAGGTATACAATGAGCAGTTCTTC.

V and J are TRBV30 and TRBJ2-2; D not certain. CDR1 is GTSNPN, CDR2 SVGIG, per germline (reference sequence). The CDR3 extends over 13 amino acids. V lost 2 bases, J lost 6 bases, and 10 bases lay in between. This CDR3 is CAWSPTRPGELFF. The CDR3 bases are TGTGCCTGGAGTCCGACGCGCCCCGGGGAGCTGTTTTTT. Combining the CDR3 with reference TRBV30 and TRBJ2-2 gives the whole variable domain SQTIHQWPATLVQPVGSPLSLECTVEGTSNPNLYWYRQAAGRGLQLLFYSVGIGQISSEVPQNLSASRPQDRQFILSSKKLLLSDSGFYLCAWSPTRPGELFFGEGSRLTVL.

J is TRBJ2-2 and V is TRBV20-1, with D possibly being TRBD1 (5 bases). Trimming shortened V by 0 bases and J by 3 bases, and 11 bases separated the two germline ends. Germline V gene data show CDR1 as DFQATT and CDR2 as SNEGSKA (reference sequence). This CDR3 region has 15 residues. The CDR3 DNA follows: TGCAGTGCTAGAGATTCCAGGGTGGACACCGGGGAGCTGTTTTTT. It translates to CSARDSRVDTGELFF.

The J gene is TRBJ2-7, the V gene TRBV30, with a possible D match to TRBD2 (5 bases). CDR1 and CDR2 (germline): GTSNPN, SVGIG (reference sequence). The CDR3 runs 13 residues. Between the trimmed V and J ends, which lost 7 bases and 6 bases, there was a span of 19 bases. The CDR3 spells CASLEWAGGEQYF. The CDR3 DNA is TGTGCCTCCCTGGAGTGGGCCGGAGGCGAGCAGTACTTC.

This clonotype was detected many times. The gene calls are TRBV5-5 and TRBJ2-1, with 13 bases aligning to TRBD2. The germline V gene encodes CDR1 SGHKS and CDR2 YYEKEE (reference sequence). Trimming removed 4 bases from V and 5 bases from J; junction bases left unmatched: 9. CDR3 length: 17 amino acids. This CDR3 is CASSPGGLAGANNEQFF. The CDR3 coding sequence is TGTGCCAGCAGCCCCGGCGGACTAGCGGGGGCCAACAATGAGCAGTTCTTC.

This clonotype showed up just a few times. The rearrangement uses TRBV5-6 and TRBJ2-2, with no clear D. The CDR3 contains 13 residues. The ends were cut back, 2 bases at V and 5 bases at J, with 7 bases in the middle. The germline V gene encodes CDR1 SGHDT and CDR2 YYEEEE. CDR3 coding DNA: TGTGCCAGCAGCTTCGAGAGAACCGGGGAGCTGTTTTTT. Translating gives CASSFERTGELFF.